The following is a T cell receptor beta chain sequence with its context. The CDR3 is 14 residues long. Germline values: CDR1 LNHDA, CDR2 SQIVND (reference sequence). J lost 8 bases, V lost 6 bases, and 7 bases had no gene match. In the original processing: Amplification from reference gene primers served as the basis for estimated nucleated cell counts. Method: immunoSEQ multiplex PCR; TCRdb's copy keeps in-frame clones and lacks some. V and J calls plus clone size are reproduced from that table; the DNA served to infer D and trimming. Of approximately 99,000 clones in the sample, roughly 84% were seen once. This sample is drawn from a study of blood T cell repertoires in COVID-19. For the study at large: Specimens from acute and convalescent COVID-19 originated in the United States, Italy and Spain. Sources were T cells, B-cell-depleted T cells, or PBMCs; the material itself was cDNA or gDNA.

The chain joins TRBV19 to TRBJ1-3, with 10 nucleotides matching TRBD1. The clonotype originates from a man aged 65 to 79 with active or convalescent COVID-19. The sample taken for sequencing was peripheral blood. The CDR3 protein is CASRPGTGEYTIYF. In nucleotides, the CDR3 is TGTGCCAGTAGACCCGGGACAGGGGAATACACCATATATTTT.